Given below is one T cell receptor (beta chain) in context. A multiplex PCR was run with 60 Vbeta primers and 13 Jbeta primers. Using immunoSEQ multiplex PCR, the repertoire was profiled, and TCRdb retains in-frame clones only, with some absent. Among about 130,000 clones listed, approximately 89% were seen once. Per germline, CDR1 MGHDK and CDR2 SYGVNS. The CDR3 has 16 amino acids. V gave up 4 bases and J gave up 3 bases; unmatched junction bases: 6. This sample is drawn from a study of cytomegalovirus exposure and HLA in healthy donors. This TCR was sampled from a woman in her 30s in good health and CMV-seropositive. The chain couples TRBV25-1 to TRBJ1-2; TRBD1 agrees at 12 bases. Specimen: PBMCs. The CDR3 DNA sequence: TGTGCCAGCAGTGGGGGACAGGGGGCGCGGTACTATGGCTACACCTTC. Protein: CASSGGQGARYYGYTF.